The 12 T cell receptor beta chains below come from one sample, sequenced in a study of vaccination effects on CD4 cells after COVID-19. Clones were read by immunoSEQ multiplex PCR, and TCRdb kept only the in-frame ones, dropping some. The data show 25,000 to 35,000 clones, 70% seen once. It was after 10 days of culture that CD4+ T cells were isolated. These TCRs are of unknown antigen specificity. The sample here was CD4+ T cells from PBMCs cultured without peptide, taken before COVID-19 vaccination. These TCRs come from a human donor who received a COVID-19 vaccine.

The V and J genes are TRBV9 and TRBJ1-3; D gene unclear. Germline values: CDR1 SGDLS, CDR2 YYNGEE. This CDR3 is built from 14 residues. Trimming pared 5 bases from V and 0 bases from J, leaving 9 bases between. The CDR3 DNA sequence: TGTGCCAGCAGTCAACGGAGCTCTGGAAACACCATATATTTT. Protein: CASSQRSSGNTIYF.

With regard to this clone: Other DNA variants within this sample encode the same CDR3. The chain employs TRBV3-1 (or the pseudogene TRBV3-2) and TRBJ2-2; D remains ambiguous. The CDR3 covers 14 residues. Trimming removed 1 base from V and 5 bases from J, with 8 bases in between. CDR1 is LGHDT, CDR2 YNNKEL, per germline (reference sequence). CDR3 nucleotide sequence: TGTGCCAGCAGCCAAGGTGTAGGTACCGGGGAGCTGTTTTTT. Translating it yields CASSQGVGTGELFF.

The chain has TRBV11-1 and TRBJ2-5; D is ambiguous. Trimming shortened V by 2 bases and J by 1 base, and 2 bases separated the two germline ends. The germline CDR1 and CDR2 sequences are SGHAT and FQDESV (reference sequence). This CDR3 contains 12 residues. The CDR3 is CASSLTQETQYF. The CDR3 DNA is TGTGCCAGCAGCTTAACCCAAGAGACCCAGTACTTC.

This chain uses TRBV10-2 with TRBJ2-6, with D possibly matching TRBD2 (6 bases). The V gene's germline CDR1 is WSHSY and CDR2 SAAADI. V lost 0 bases, J lost 3 bases, and 12 bases lay in between. CDR3 length equals 17 residues. CDR3 sequence reads: CASSESHPGDGANVLTF. The CDR3 DNA sequence: TGCGCCAGCAGTGAGTCTCACCCGGGAGATGGGGCCAACGTCCTGACTTTC.

The rearrangement links TRBV10-3 to TRBJ2-3; TRBD2 matches 14 bases. CDR3 length: 19 residues. Trimming cost V 0 bases and J 5 bases; bases outside gene matches: 10. From germline, CDR1 is ENHRY and CDR2 SYGVKD. The CDR3 coding sequence is TGTGCCATCAGTGAGTCGACAGCGGGACTAGCGGGAGCAGAAGATACGCAGTATTTT. It specifies CAISESTAGLAGAEDTQYF.

The chain couples TRBV2 to TRBJ2-5; 7 nucleotides line up with TRBD2. Germline V lookup: CDR1 SNHLY, CDR2 FYNNEI. The length of the CDR3 is 15 residues. The junction had 7 bases not matched to a gene; V was cut back by 5 bases and J by 1 base. CDR3 sequence: CASSNPGTTQETQYF. The CDR3 DNA is TGTGCCAGCAGTAACCCGGGGACTACCCAAGAGACCCAGTACTTC. The entire variable domain, with the rest obtained from reference TRBV2 and TRBJ2-5, is as follows: EPEVTQTPSHQVTQMGQEVILRCVPISNHLYFYWYRQILGQKVEFLVSFYNNEISEKSEIFDDQFSVERPDGSNFTLKIRSTKLEDSAMYFCASSNPGTTQETQYFGPGTRLLVL.

This clone was seen only once. This sequence joins TRBV18 and TRBJ2-2; a weak D match, TRBD2 (7 bases). CDR1 and CDR2 (germline): KGHSH, LQKENI. The CDR3 contains 16 residues. V lost 4 bases and J 5 bases, leaving 17 bases between the germline ends. DNA of the CDR3: TGTGCCAGCTCACGTGCCTCCGGGGGGCTGACCGGGGAGCTGTTTTTT. It specifies CASSRASGGLTGELFF.

The V and J genes are TRBV2 and TRBJ1-4; D perhaps matches TRBD1 (5 bases). This CDR3 comprises 14 residues. Germline V gene lookup returns CDR1 SNHLY and CDR2 FYNNEI. With 7 bases removed from V and 0 bases from J, the gap between germline ends came to 9 bases. This chain's CDR3 is CASKAGATNEKLFF. The CDR3 DNA reads TGTGCCAGCAAGGCGGGGGCAACTAATGAAAAACTGTTTTTT.

This rearrangement joins TRBV29-1 to TRBJ2-1, with 9 bases aligning to TRBD2. The V and J ends lost 5 bases and 6 bases, in that order; junction bases with no gene match: 14. This CDR3 spans 16 amino acids. Per the germline V gene, CDR1 is SQVTM and CDR2 is ANQGSEA. The CDR3 region is CSVTEGASGNGNEQFF. Here the CDR3 DNA reads TGCAGCGTTACGGAGGGGGCTAGCGGGAACGGCAATGAGCAGTTCTTC.

The genes are TRBV14 and TRBJ2-7; weak D call: TRBD2 (6 bases). The germline V gene encodes CDR1 SGHDN and CDR2 FVKESK. The ends were cut back, 6 bases at V and 2 bases at J, with 29 bases in the middle. This CDR3 is built from 19 residues. Written as DNA, the CDR3 is TGTGCCAGCAGTCAAATGCGGTCTATATATGGCGGGGCCACCTACGAGCAGTACTTC. It codes for CASSQMRSIYGGATYEQYF.

CDR3 DNA sequence: TGTGCCAGCAGCGAGTTCAGGGGCTACGAGCAGTACTTC. Its protein product is CASSEFRGYEQYF. The rearrangement uses TRBV6-5 and TRBJ2-7; possibly TRBD1 for D (6 bases). Per germline, CDR1 MNHEY and CDR2 SVGAGI. Trimming removed 6 bases from V and 3 bases from J, with 12 bases in between. This CDR3 is 13 amino acids long.

The gene calls are TRBV3-1 (or the pseudogene TRBV3-2) and TRBJ2-1, with D possibly TRBD2 on 5 matching bases. The CDR3 has 16 amino acids. Per the germline V gene, CDR1 is LGHDT and CDR2 is YNNKEL (reference sequence). With 4 bases removed from V and 8 bases from J, the gap between germline ends came to 21 bases. The CDR3 is CASSLLDPLTIYEQFF. In DNA form, the CDR3 reads TGTGCCAGCAGCCTACTAGACCCCCTAACAATTTATGAGCAGTTCTTC.